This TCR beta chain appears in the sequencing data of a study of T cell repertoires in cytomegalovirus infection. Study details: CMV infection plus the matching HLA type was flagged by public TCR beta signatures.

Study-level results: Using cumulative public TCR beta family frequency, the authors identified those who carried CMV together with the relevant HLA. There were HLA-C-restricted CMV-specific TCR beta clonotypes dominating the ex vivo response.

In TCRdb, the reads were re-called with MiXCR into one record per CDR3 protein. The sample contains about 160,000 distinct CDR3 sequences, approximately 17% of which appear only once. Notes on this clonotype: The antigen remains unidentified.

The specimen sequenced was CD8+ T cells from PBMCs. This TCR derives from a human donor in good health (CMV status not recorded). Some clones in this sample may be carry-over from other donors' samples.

The CDR3 DNA sequence: TGTGCCAGCAGCTTAGGTCCCACTAACTATGGCTACACCTTC. Amino acid sequence: CASSLGPTNYGYTF. V is TRBV7-2 and J is TRBJ1-2; D is ambiguous. The CDR3 runs to 14 residues. Germline V gene sequence: CDR1 SGHTA, CDR2 FQGNSA. V lost 1 base and J 0 bases, leaving 6 bases between the germline ends.